The rows below give T cell receptor beta chains drawn from one sample of a study of T-cell memory formation after mild COVID-19. MiXCR was run by TCRdb on the 5' RACE reads, yielding one entry per CDR3 protein. The table lists over 400,000 distinct CDR3 sequences, around a quarter of them singletons. The source material was PBMCs or a T cell subset sorted from them (not recorded which). The receptor source for this set is an adult woman who had mild COVID-19 (a few samples of this study predate the infection). Cell type and time point are not known. Both conserved end residues are part of each CDR3. A D gene is named only where the DNA matches it firmly. Some rows have no size entry. The others give once, few or many, or a class for an expanded clone.

clone_size: many; v_call: TRBV7-2; j_call: TRBJ1-6; d_call: NA; cdr3_aa: CASSFRGRDSPLHF; cdr3_nt: TGTGCCAGCAGCTTCCGGGGGCGGGATTCACCCCTCCACTTT
clone_size: few; v_call: TRBV20-1; j_call: TRBJ1-1; d_call: NA; cdr3_aa: CSARQDTNTEAFF; cdr3_nt: TGCAGTGCTAGACAGGACACGAACACTGAAGCTTTCTTT
clone_size: few; v_call: TRBV7-6; j_call: TRBJ1-6; d_call: NA; cdr3_aa: CASSLQGHPNSPLHF; cdr3_nt: TGTGCCAGCAGCTTACAGGGACATCCTAATTCACCCCTCCACTTT
clone_size: few; v_call: TRBV5-1; j_call: TRBJ2-7; d_call: NA; cdr3_aa: CASSSPDSLAYEQYF; cdr3_nt: TGCGCCAGCAGCTCCCCTGACAGTCTCGCCTACGAGCAGTACTTC
clone_size: few; v_call: TRBV7-3; j_call: TRBJ2-7; d_call: NA; cdr3_aa: CASSLTPSSEQYF; cdr3_nt: TGTGCCAGCAGCTTAACCCCGAGCTCCGAGCAGTACTTC
clone_size: NA; v_call: TRBV4-1; j_call: TRBJ1-2; d_call: NA; cdr3_aa: CASSQGGLNYGYTF; cdr3_nt: TGCGCCAGCAGCCAAGGAGGGTTGAACTATGGCTACACCTTC
clone_size: few; v_call: TRBV20-1; j_call: TRBJ2-7; d_call: NA; cdr3_aa: CSAQQVAHEQYF; cdr3_nt: TGCAGTGCTCAGCAGGTGGCCCACGAGCAGTACTTC
clone_size: few; v_call: TRBV6-5; j_call: TRBJ2-2; d_call: NA; cdr3_aa: CASSNDRSNTGELFF; cdr3_nt: TGTGCCAGCAGCAACGACAGATCGAACACCGGGGAGCTGTTTTTT
clone_size: NA; v_call: TRBV11-2; j_call: TRBJ2-5; d_call: NA; cdr3_aa: CASTRPGAQETQYF; cdr3_nt: TGTGCCAGCACCCGCCCCGGGGCACAAGAGACCCAGTACTTC
clone_size: few; v_call: TRBV5-1; j_call: TRBJ2-1; d_call: NA; cdr3_aa: CASSLGALLSNEQFF; cdr3_nt: TGCGCCAGCAGCTTAGGGGCCCTACTCTCGAATGAGCAGTTCTTC
clone_size: NA; v_call: TRBV5-4; j_call: TRBJ1-1; d_call: TRBD1; cdr3_aa: CASSIRTGGLGTEAFF; cdr3_nt: TGTGCCAGCAGCATCCGGACAGGGGGGTTGGGCACTGAAGCTTTCTTT
clone_size: NA; v_call: TRBV18; j_call: TRBJ2-3; d_call: TRBD2; cdr3_aa: CASSPSLAGEGDTQYF; cdr3_nt: TGTGCCAGCTCACCGTCGCTAGCGGGGGAGGGAGATACGCAGTATTTT
clone_size: few; v_call: TRBV4-1; j_call: TRBJ2-1; d_call: NA; cdr3_aa: CASSQDRTAGWNEQFF; cdr3_nt: TGCGCCAGCAGCCAAGATCGGACGGCCGGCTGGAATGAGCAGTTCTTC
clone_size: NA; v_call: TRBV12-3/TRBV12-4; j_call: TRBJ1-1; d_call: NA; cdr3_aa: CASSRGPGGPEAFF; cdr3_nt: TGTGCCAGCAGTCGCGGTCCCGGAGGACCTGAAGCTTTCTTT
clone_size: NA; v_call: TRBV30; j_call: TRBJ2-7; d_call: NA; cdr3_aa: CAWGSYYEQYF; cdr3_nt: TGTGCCTGGGGGAGCTATTACGAGCAGTACTTC
clone_size: many; v_call: TRBV7-9; j_call: TRBJ2-3; d_call: NA; cdr3_aa: CASSLGGATDTQYF; cdr3_nt: TGTGCCAGCAGCTTGGGGGGGGCCACAGATACGCAGTATTTT
clone_size: NA; v_call: TRBV11-2; j_call: TRBJ2-2; d_call: TRBD2; cdr3_aa: CASRPLAGGNTGELFF; cdr3_nt: TGTGCCAGCAGACCGTTAGCGGGAGGGAACACCGGGGAGCTGTTTTTT
clone_size: NA; v_call: TRBV12-3/TRBV12-4; j_call: TRBJ2-3; d_call: TRBD1; cdr3_aa: CASSPSNMGQTSTDTQYF; cdr3_nt: TGTGCCAGCAGTCCCTCCAACATGGGACAGACTAGCACAGATACGCAGTATTTT
clone_size: many; v_call: TRBV7-3; j_call: TRBJ2-3; d_call: NA; cdr3_aa: CASSPGIARADTQYF; cdr3_nt: TGTGCCAGCAGCCCCGGGATCGCCCGGGCAGATACGCAGTATTTT
clone_size: few; v_call: TRBV7-8; j_call: TRBJ2-1; d_call: NA; cdr3_aa: CASSLSRGFNEQFF; cdr3_nt: TGTGCCAGCAGCTTAAGTAGGGGGTTCAATGAGCAGTTCTTC
clone_size: NA; v_call: TRBV9; j_call: TRBJ1-2; d_call: NA; cdr3_aa: CASSVDGNYGYTF; cdr3_nt: TGTGCCAGCAGCGTAGACGGCAACTATGGCTACACCTTC
clone_size: few; v_call: TRBV5-1; j_call: TRBJ2-1; d_call: TRBD2; cdr3_aa: CASRSVAGSSGEQFF; cdr3_nt: TGCGCCAGCAGGTCCGTAGCGGGATCATCGGGCGAGCAGTTCTTC
clone_size: NA; v_call: TRBV15; j_call: TRBJ2-5; d_call: NA; cdr3_aa: CATSREYLDNEETQYF; cdr3_nt: TGTGCCACCAGCAGAGAGTACTTGGACAACGAAGAGACCCAGTACTTC
clone_size: NA; v_call: TRBV27; j_call: TRBJ2-4; d_call: NA; cdr3_aa: CASAPGGQNIQYF; cdr3_nt: TGTGCCAGCGCCCCCGGGGGTCAAAACATTCAGTACTTC
clone_size: NA; v_call: TRBV7-9; j_call: TRBJ2-1; d_call: NA; cdr3_aa: CASSLDHGRHNEQFF; cdr3_nt: TGTGCCAGCAGCTTAGATCACGGCAGGCATAATGAGCAGTTCTTC
clone_size: NA; v_call: TRBV24-1; j_call: TRBJ2-1; d_call: TRBD2; cdr3_aa: CATSDPGTSGRAGNEQFF; cdr3_nt: TGTGCCACCAGTGATCCCGGGACTAGCGGGAGGGCCGGGAATGAGCAGTTCTTC
clone_size: few; v_call: TRBV20-1; j_call: TRBJ2-5; d_call: TRBD1; cdr3_aa: CSAPDRATQETQYF; cdr3_nt: TGCAGTGCTCCGGACAGGGCGACCCAAGAGACCCAGTACTTC
clone_size: NA; v_call: TRBV7-9; j_call: TRBJ2-1; d_call: TRBD2; cdr3_aa: CASSLAPTSGQQFF; cdr3_nt: TGTGCCAGCAGCTTAGCCCCGACTAGCGGACAGCAGTTCTTC
clone_size: few; v_call: TRBV5-1; j_call: TRBJ2-7; d_call: NA; cdr3_aa: CASSREGGQGSYEQYF; cdr3_nt: TGCGCCAGCAGCCGCGAGGGGGGGCAAGGCTCCTACGAGCAGTACTTC
clone_size: NA; v_call: TRBV5-1; j_call: TRBJ1-1; d_call: NA; cdr3_aa: CASSLTGRTNTEAFF; cdr3_nt: TGCGCCAGCAGCTTAACGGGACGGACAAACACTGAAGCTTTCTTT
clone_size: NA; v_call: TRBV10-3; j_call: TRBJ2-2; d_call: TRBD1; cdr3_aa: CAIITPGGMVF; cdr3_nt: TGTGCCATCATCACTCCAGGGGGCATGGTTTTT
clone_size: NA; v_call: TRBV7-8; j_call: TRBJ2-7; d_call: NA; cdr3_aa: CASSLVVATGPSGYEQYF; cdr3_nt: TGTGCCAGCAGCTTAGTGGTCGCGACAGGACCCTCCGGATACGAGCAGTACTTC
clone_size: NA; v_call: TRBV27; j_call: TRBJ2-2; d_call: NA; cdr3_aa: CASSPSLGVFVTGELFF; cdr3_nt: TGTGCCAGCAGTCCGTCGCTCGGTGTCTTCGTGACCGGGGAGCTGTTTTTT
clone_size: once; v_call: TRBV6-6; j_call: TRBJ2-2; d_call: NA; cdr3_aa: CASSYARGDTGELFF; cdr3_nt: TGTGCCAGCAGTTACGCCAGGGGGGACACCGGGGAGCTGTTTTTT
clone_size: NA; v_call: TRBV5-1; j_call: TRBJ1-2; d_call: NA; cdr3_aa: CASSAGRNYGYTF; cdr3_nt: TGCGCCAGCAGCGCAGGAAGGAATTATGGCTACACCTTC
clone_size: many; v_call: TRBV29-1; j_call: TRBJ2-1; d_call: TRBD2; cdr3_aa: CSAGTSGYNEQFF; cdr3_nt: TGCAGCGCCGGGACTAGCGGTTACAATGAGCAGTTCTTC
clone_size: few; v_call: TRBV20-1; j_call: TRBJ2-1; d_call: NA; cdr3_aa: CSAVVFNEQFF; cdr3_nt: TGCAGTGCCGTAGTATTCAATGAGCAGTTCTTC
clone_size: NA; v_call: TRBV7-8; j_call: TRBJ2-5; d_call: NA; cdr3_aa: CASSLGRALQETQYF; cdr3_nt: TGTGCCAGCAGCTTGGGCAGGGCCCTACAAGAGACCCAGTACTTC
clone_size: NA; v_call: TRBV19; j_call: TRBJ1-5; d_call: NA; cdr3_aa: CASSPHENNQPQHF; cdr3_nt: TGTGCCAGTAGCCCCCACGAGAACAATCAGCCCCAGCATTTT
clone_size: few; v_call: TRBV20-1; j_call: TRBJ2-7; d_call: NA; cdr3_aa: CSALDRDWKSYEQYF; cdr3_nt: TGCAGTGCCCTAGACCGGGACTGGAAGTCCTACGAGCAGTACTTC
clone_size: NA; v_call: TRBV11-2; j_call: TRBJ1-1; d_call: TRBD1; cdr3_aa: CASSWTGGRLNTEAFF; cdr3_nt: TGTGCCAGCAGCTGGACAGGGGGGAGGTTGAACACTGAAGCTTTCTTT
clone_size: NA; v_call: TRBV7-2; j_call: TRBJ1-6; d_call: NA; cdr3_aa: CASSSVIDSSYNSPLHF; cdr3_nt: TGTGCCAGCAGCTCGGTCATCGACAGCTCCTATAATTCACCCCTCCACTTT
clone_size: NA; v_call: TRBV25-1; j_call: TRBJ1-6; d_call: NA; cdr3_aa: CASSASSYNSPLHF; cdr3_nt: TGTGCCAGCAGTGCTAGCTCCTATAATTCACCCCTCCACTTT
clone_size: NA; v_call: TRBV12-3/TRBV12-4; j_call: TRBJ2-7; d_call: TRBD1; cdr3_aa: CASSLRGLGTGLPEQYF; cdr3_nt: TGTGCCAGCAGTTTAAGGGGGCTGGGGACAGGTCTCCCGGAGCAGTACTTC
clone_size: NA; v_call: TRBV6-5; j_call: TRBJ2-7; d_call: TRBD1; cdr3_aa: CASSYTPGQAYEQYF; cdr3_nt: TGTGCCAGCAGTTACACCCCAGGACAGGCCTACGAGCAGTACTTC
clone_size: NA; v_call: TRBV27; j_call: TRBJ2-5; d_call: NA; cdr3_aa: CASSGIGETQYF; cdr3_nt: TGTGCCAGCAGTGGAATAGGAGAGACCCAGTACTTC
clone_size: NA; v_call: TRBV20-1; j_call: TRBJ1-2; d_call: TRBD1; cdr3_aa: CSAAVPGQGSYGYTF; cdr3_nt: TGCAGTGCTGCCGTCCCGGGACAGGGGAGCTATGGCTACACCTTC
clone_size: few; v_call: TRBV7-6; j_call: TRBJ2-7; d_call: NA; cdr3_aa: CASSLTGTGEQYF; cdr3_nt: TGTGCCAGCAGCCTAACAGGGACTGGCGAGCAGTACTTC
clone_size: NA; v_call: TRBV6-1; j_call: TRBJ2-5; d_call: NA; cdr3_aa: CASSDGRHYQETQYF; cdr3_nt: TGTGCCAGCAGTGATGGACGCCATTACCAAGAGACCCAGTACTTC
clone_size: few; v_call: TRBV12-3/TRBV12-4; j_call: TRBJ1-1; d_call: NA; cdr3_aa: CASSPTGTPTEAFF; cdr3_nt: TGTGCCAGCAGTCCAACAGGGACCCCAACTGAAGCTTTCTTT
clone_size: NA; v_call: TRBV3-1; j_call: TRBJ2-5; d_call: TRBD2; cdr3_aa: CASSPGRGRRTETQYF; cdr3_nt: TGTGCCAGCAGCCCCGGGAGGGGCAGGCGCACGGAGACCCAGTACTTC
clone_size: NA; v_call: TRBV30; j_call: TRBJ2-1; d_call: NA; cdr3_aa: CAWSVTGGSQQFF; cdr3_nt: TGTGCCTGGAGTGTTACGGGGGGCTCGCAGCAGTTCTTC
clone_size: NA; v_call: TRBV9; j_call: TRBJ2-3; d_call: NA; cdr3_aa: CASKEGLWSTDTQYF; cdr3_nt: TGTGCCAGCAAAGAGGGACTTTGGAGCACAGATACGCAGTATTTT